This is a list of T cell receptor beta chains from one sample in a study of OX40 agonist ivuxolimab in advanced cancers. Clones were sequenced by immunoSEQ multiplex PCR, and TCRdb holds only the in-frame ones, with some missing. The data show approximately 100,000 clones, with about 85% seen just once and about 3.8% held by the top ten. The sequences come from CD4+ or CD8+ T cells sorted from blood, collected in a trial of the OX40 agonist ivuxolimab. The source is an adult with an advanced solid tumor such as melanoma, head and neck, liver or kidney cancer. Each CDR3 is given with its conserved first and last residue. D genes are given only for firm matches. Clone size is stated in some rows and not others, as once, few, many or a class when expanded.

V gene	J gene	D gene	clone size	CDR3 DNA	CDR3 protein
TRBV6-5	TRBJ2-2	-	-	TGTGCCAGCAGTTATGCCCTGGCTGCGAACACCGGGGAGCTGTTTTTT	CASSYALAANTGELFF
TRBV9	TRBJ2-1	-	-	TGTGCCAGCAGCGCCAGGGGGGCGCTATACAATGAGCAGTTCTTC	CASSARGALYNEQFF
TRBV30	TRBJ1-1	-	-	TGTGCCTGGAGTGTGACGGGGGCTGGGGCTGAAGCTTTCTTT	CAWSVTGAGAEAFF
TRBV7-7	TRBJ2-1	TRBD1	-	TGTGCTAGCAGCTCAGGGGGCAATGAGCAGTTCTTC	CASSSGGNEQFF
TRBV6-5	TRBJ2-5	-	-	TGTGCCAGCAGTTACTTAGCCGGGACTCTGGAGACCCAGTACTTC	CASSYLAGTLETQYF
TRBV27	TRBJ2-7	-	once	TGTGCCAGCAGTTTTCGGGGGGCCCCCCACGAGCAGTACTTC	CASSFRGAPHEQYF
TRBV6-5	TRBJ2-5	TRBD2	-	TGTGCCAGCAAGACTAGCGAGAACCAAGAGACCCAGTACTTC	CASKTSENQETQYF
TRBV6-1	TRBJ1-1	-	-	TGTGCCAGCAGTGTATCACAGGCGTTGAACACTGAAGCTTTCTTT	CASSVSQALNTEAFF
TRBV19	TRBJ2-7	-	-	TGTGCCAGTAGTATAGGGACGTTTTCCCACGAGCAGTACTTC	CASSIGTFSHEQYF
TRBV7-9	TRBJ1-4	-	-	TGTGCCAGCAGCCAAGGCACAACTAATGAAAAACTGTTTTTT	CASSQGTTNEKLFF
TRBV7-2	TRBJ1-3	-	-	TGTGCCAGCAGCTTAGGGGGAACTGGAAACACCATATATTTT	CASSLGGTGNTIYF
TRBV7-9	TRBJ2-2	TRBD2	-	TGTGCCAGCAGCCTAGCGGGAGAGCGTCCCGGGGAGCTGTTTTTT	CASSLAGERPGELFF
TRBV5-4	TRBJ2-7	TRBD2	-	TGTGCCAGCAGCTCCTTGACTAGCGGGAGGAACGAGCAGTACTTC	CASSSLTSGRNEQYF
TRBV27	TRBJ2-7	TRBD2	-	TGTGCCAGCAGTGTTCTAGCGGGGGGCACCTACGAGCAGTACTTC	CASSVLAGGTYEQYF
TRBV28	TRBJ2-7	-	-	TGTGCCAGCAGTTTATCAACAACCTACGAGCAGTACTTC	CASSLSTTYEQYF
TRBV11-2	TRBJ1-2	TRBD1	-	TGTGCCAGCAGCGGAAGGGACAGGGGGCTTAGAGGCTACACCTTC	CASSGRDRGLRGYTF
TRBV7-9	TRBJ2-2	-	-	TGTGCCAGCAGCTCTTCGAGCACCGGGGAGCTGTTTTTT	CASSSSSTGELFF
TRBV11-3	TRBJ2-3	-	-	TGTGCCAGCACCCGAGGGGGGAGAACAGATACGCAGTATTTT	CASTRGGRTDTQYF
TRBV12-5	TRBJ2-2	-	-	TGTGCTAGTGGGTTGGGGGAGGCCGCCGGGGAGCTGTTTTTT	CASGLGEAAGELFF
TRBV18	TRBJ2-3	TRBD2	-	TGTGCCAGCTCACCCCGGGAGGGGTTTACAGATACGCAGTATTTT	CASSPREGFTDTQYF
TRBV25-1	TRBJ2-1	TRBD2	-	TGTGCCAGCAGTGCCGGGACTAGCGGTTTTCAGTTCTTC	CASSAGTSGFQFF
TRBV7-9	TRBJ2-2	TRBD1	once	TGTGCCAGCAGCCACAGGGGGCGGAACGGGGAGCTGTTTTTT	CASSHRGRNGELFF
TRBV5-6	TRBJ2-7	TRBD1	-	TGTGCCAGCAGCTTTCAGGGGGCTAGCGCTAGAGACTACGAGCAGTACTTC	CASSFQGASARDYEQYF
TRBV2	TRBJ1-2	-	-	TGTGCCAGCAGGGAAGGGACGTCACCGAGCTATGGCTACACCTTC	CASREGTSPSYGYTF
TRBV6-1	TRBJ2-5	TRBD2	-	TGTGCCAGCAGTCGACTAGCGGGAGGTGAGGAGACCCAGTACTTC	CASSRLAGGEETQYF
TRBV11-2	TRBJ2-7	-	-	TGTGCCAGCAGCTTAGCGCGTGAGCAGTACTTC	CASSLAREQYF
TRBV4-2	TRBJ2-7	TRBD2	once	TGTGCCAGCAGCCAAGAGAAGCGGGAGGTCTACGAGCAGTACTTC	CASSQEKREVYEQYF
TRBV5-6	TRBJ2-5	-	-	TGTGCCAGCAGCTTCTCGTACCAAGAGACCCAGTACTTC	CASSFSYQETQYF
TRBV30	TRBJ1-1	-	few	TGTGCCTGGACTTCAGGGTGGACTGAAGCTTTCTTT	CAWTSGWTEAFF
TRBV7-9	TRBJ2-1	TRBD2	-	TGTGCCAGCAGCTTAGATCCGGGAGGGCCGGGGAATGAGCAGTTCTTC	CASSLDPGGPGNEQFF
TRBV28	TRBJ2-4	-	once	TGTGCCATCCGGCGGTCCCTGGTGGGAAACATTCAGTACTTC	CAIRRSLVGNIQYF
TRBV21-1	TRBJ2-7	-	-	TGTGCCAGCCCGACTAGCGGGAGGAATCTTGTTTGGGGGGAGCAGTACTTC	CASPTSGRNLVWGEQYF
TRBV7-8	TRBJ2-1	TRBD1	-	TGTGCCAGCAGCTTACCAATCTCGGGACAGGGGTACAATGAGCAGTTCTTC	CASSLPISGQGYNEQFF
TRBV5-4	TRBJ2-7	TRBD1	-	TGTGCCAGCAGCCAATGGGACAGGGGAGCCTACGAGCAGTACTTC	CASSQWDRGAYEQYF
TRBV15	TRBJ1-1	-	-	TGTGCCACCAGCGGACTTAAGACTGAAGCTTTCTTT	CATSGLKTEAFF
TRBV5-1	TRBJ2-2	-	-	TGCGCCAGCAGCTTCCCTCGCGGGTACACGAACACCGGGGAGCTGTTTTTT	CASSFPRGYTNTGELFF
TRBV6-5	TRBJ2-7	TRBD1	-	TGTGCCAGCAGTTCTCCGGGACAGGGACACTACGAGCAGTACTTC	CASSSPGQGHYEQYF
TRBV7-9	TRBJ1-5	TRBD1	-	TGTGCCAGCAGCGCCCTGGGGGACAGGGATCAGCCCCAGCATTTT	CASSALGDRDQPQHF
TRBV27	TRBJ1-1	-	-	TGTGCCAGCAAAAGCGGGAATTCGAACACTGAAGCTTTCTTT	CASKSGNSNTEAFF
TRBV7-3	TRBJ1-2	-	-	TGTGCCAGCAGCTTAACATCGGGAGACCCAGGCTACACCTTC	CASSLTSGDPGYTF
TRBV27	TRBJ2-1	-	-	TGTGCCAGCAGTTTATACCGCGGAGGGTACAATGAGCAGTTCTTC	CASSLYRGGYNEQFF
TRBV7-2	TRBJ2-1	TRBD2	-	TGTGCCAGCAGCTTGGCTAGCGGGAGATACAATGAGCAGTTCTTC	CASSLASGRYNEQFF
TRBV7-2	TRBJ1-5	-	-	TGTGCCAGCAGCGGGACACTAGGATATCAGCCCCAGCATTTT	CASSGTLGYQPQHF
TRBV7-2	TRBJ1-1	-	-	TGTGCCAGCAGCTTAGTGGCAGGGAGCACTGAAGCTTTCTTT	CASSLVAGSTEAFF
TRBV18	TRBJ2-5	-	-	TGTGCCAGCTCACCAGAACCAGGGGGGGAGACCCAGTACTTC	CASSPEPGGETQYF
TRBV28	TRBJ1-5	-	-	TGTGCCAGCAGTTTATTTTGGGGAGTAAATCAGCCCCAGCATTTT	CASSLFWGVNQPQHF
TRBV18	TRBJ2-7	TRBD1	-	TGTGCCAGCTCAGGAGGACAGGACTACGAGCAGTACTTC	CASSGGQDYEQYF
TRBV10-3	TRBJ2-7	-	-	TGTGCCATCTCGGCCAGCTCCTACGAGCAGTACTTC	CAISASSYEQYF
TRBV18	TRBJ2-3	TRBD2	-	TGTGCCACCAACTTAGCGGGGAGCACAGATACGCAGTATTTT	CATNLAGSTDTQYF
TRBV5-4	TRBJ2-7	TRBD2	-	TGTGCCAGCAGCCCGGGACTAGCGAATTCCTACGAGCAGTACTTC	CASSPGLANSYEQYF
TRBV19	TRBJ2-7	-	-	TGTGCCAGTAGTTACGGACAAGGAGATTCCCTCGAGCAGTACTTC	CASSYGQGDSLEQYF
TRBV5-5	TRBJ2-1	TRBD1	-	TGTGCCAGCAGCTTGTTGGACCCAGGGGGCAATGAGCAGTTCTTC	CASSLLDPGGNEQFF
TRBV7-6	TRBJ2-1	TRBD2	-	TGTGCCAGCAGTTCCCCTCTGACGGGAGGGCCTATCGATGAGCAGTTCTTC	CASSSPLTGGPIDEQFF
TRBV4-2	TRBJ2-7	-	-	TGTGCCAGCAGCCAGGGAACAGGTCCCTACGAGCAGTACTTC	CASSQGTGPYEQYF
TRBV7-2	TRBJ2-5	TRBD2	-	TGTGCCAGCAGCAGTAGCGGGCCTCCACAAGAGACCCAGTACTTC	CASSSSGPPQETQYF
TRBV7-9	TRBJ1-1	TRBD1	-	TGTGCCAGCAGTACGAAACAGGGGGGGAACACTGAAGCTTTCTTT	CASSTKQGGNTEAFF
TRBV10-3	TRBJ2-7	-	-	TGTGCCATCAGTGGGGAAGGGCAGGGGGGTAGTGACGAGCAGTACTTC	CAISGEGQGGSDEQYF